The 10 T cell receptor beta chains presented below share a single source sample, sequenced in a study of beta chain features in type 1 diabetes. The authors reverse transcribed all of the isolated RNA, so sequencing captured expressed TCRB transcripts. Generated by immunoSEQ multiplex PCR, the TCRdb table keeps only in-frame clones and is missing some. Among more than 140,000 clones listed, 9% to 10% were seen once. The specimen was central memory CD4+ T cells from blood. The receptors were sampled from a woman between 35 and 50 years old in good health.

The rearrangement links TRBV5-8 to TRBJ1-5; possibly TRBD1 for D (5 bases). CDR3 size: 15 residues. The V and J ends lost 0 bases and 8 bases respectively, with 15 bases between them. CDR1 is SGHTS, CDR2 YDEGEE, per germline. The CDR3 DNA sequence: TGTGCCAGCAGCTTGGGGGGCGGCCCTAGTAAGCCCCAGCATTTT. The encoded protein is CASSLGGGPSKPQHF. Together with reference TRBV5-8 and TRBJ1-5, the CDR3 gives the full variable domain: EAGVTQSPTHLIKTRGQQATLRCSPISGHTSVYWYQQALGLGLQFLLWYDEGEERNRGNFPPRFSGRQFPNYSSELNVNALELEDSALYLCASSLGGGPSKPQHFGDGTRLSIL.

There are a few counts of this clone. The chain is built from TRBV5-4 and TRBJ1-6, with D unresolved. Germline CDR1 SGHNT, CDR2 YYREEE (reference sequence). V was pared by 2 bases and J by 10 bases, with 7 bases between. The CDR3 contains 12 residues. The chain's CDR3 is CASSFGDSPLHF. CDR3 nucleotides: TGTGCCAGCAGCTTTGGAGACTCACCCCTCCACTTT. Full variable domain (outside the CDR3, taken from reference TRBV5-4 and TRBJ1-6): ETGVTQSPTHLIKTRGQQVTLRCSSQSGHNTVSWYQQALGQGPQFIFQYYREEENGRGNFPPRFSGLQFPNYSSELNVNALELDDSALYLCASSFGDSPLHFGNGTRLTVT.

The chain employs TRBV7-2 and TRBJ2-5; 7 bases are a match to TRBD2. After removal of 5 bases from V and 3 bases from J, the junction contained 6 bases not matched to a gene. The length of the CDR3 is 14 residues. CDR1 is SGHTA and CDR2 is FQGNSA in the germline V gene. The chain's CDR3 is CASSTGTIKETQYF. The DNA of the CDR3 is TGTGCCAGCAGCACCGGGACTATCAAAGAGACCCAGTACTTC.

The chain carries TRBV6-6 and TRBJ2-1; 7 nucleotides line up with TRBD1. V was clipped by 6 bases and J by 6 bases; unmatched bases: 2. This CDR3 has 12 amino acids. Germline values: CDR1 MNHNY, CDR2 SVGAGI (reference sequence). The CDR3 bases are TGTGCCAGCAGCCGGGACAGCAATGAGCAGTTCTTC. Translated, it gives CASSRDSNEQFF.

This clone was seen a few times. The J gene is TRBJ2-1, the V gene TRBV27; TRBD1 matches at 7 bases. This CDR3 is 21 amino acids long. Trimming cost V 5 bases and J 4 bases; bases outside gene matches: 26. Germline assignment: CDR1 MNHEY and CDR2 SMNVEV (reference sequence). The chain's CDR3 is CASSLGLSRGLMYEMYNEQFF. The CDR3 DNA reads TGTGCCAGCAGTCTAGGTCTTTCGAGGGGGCTCATGTACGAAATGTACAATGAGCAGTTCTTC.

This clone showed up just a few times. V gene TRBV9 combines with J gene TRBJ1-6, with D unclear. V lost 4 bases, J lost 4 bases, and 18 bases lay in between. The CDR3 has 17 residues. Germline V gene lookup returns CDR1 SGDLS and CDR2 YYNGEE. For the CDR3, the DNA is TGTGCCAGCAGCCCGAGGGAGGGCACCCTATATAATTCACCCCTCCACTTT. Amino acid sequence: CASSPREGTLYNSPLHF.

This chain connects TRBV7-7 to TRBJ2-1, with 13 bases fitting TRBD2. This CDR3 is 16 amino acids long. Germline CDR1 reads SSHAT; CDR2 reads FNYEAQ (reference sequence). The trim removed 4 bases at V and 6 bases at J, leaving 6 bases unmatched. CDR3 region: CASSSGTSGVGNEQFF. The CDR3 coding sequence is TGTGCCAGCAGCTCCGGGACTAGCGGGGTGGGCAATGAGCAGTTCTTC.

The CDR3 spells CASSSLRDTGRMNTEAFF. DNA of the CDR3: TGTGCCAGCAGCTCCCTCCGGGACACGGGCCGGATGAACACTGAAGCTTTCTTT. The rearrangement joins TRBV11-2 to TRBJ1-1; D possibly corresponds to TRBD1 (6 bases). The CDR3 is made up of 18 amino acids. The germline CDR1 and CDR2 sequences are SGHAT and FQNNGV. V was clipped by 4 bases and J by 0 bases, with 21 bases between them.

The sample holds a few counts of this clone. CDR3 DNA: TGTGCCAGCAGCTTAGATCGAAATGGTGCGGCTTTCTTT. Translated, it gives CASSLDRNGAAFF. This chain links TRBV11-2 with TRBJ1-1, with D unresolved. Per the germline V gene, CDR1 is SGHAT and CDR2 is FQNNGV. The ends were cut back, 0 bases at V and 11 bases at J, with 13 bases in the middle. The CDR3 runs to 13 residues.

This clone was seen only a few times. V usage is TRBV13 and J usage is TRBJ2-6; 8 bases are a match to TRBD1. CDR1 PRHDT and CDR2 FYEKMQ come from the germline V gene (reference sequence). The V segment lost 5 bases and the J segment 2 bases; nucleotides outside the gene matches: 14. This CDR3 comprises 19 residues. DNA for the CDR3: TGTGCCAGCAGCCCCCGCAGGGGGCTCCTTTTGGCTGGGGCCAACGTCCTGACTTTC. This codes for CASSPRRGLLLAGANVLTF.